Included here is one TCR beta chain sequence, with context. The target antigen is unknown. After extraction with the RNeasy kit, roughly 0.5 to 1 ug of the RNA was reverse transcribed using random hexamers. A multiplex approach, immunoSEQ multiplex PCR, amplified TCR beta CDR3 across 54 Vbeta and 13 Jbeta. TCRdb reprocessed the immunoSEQ multiplex PCR reads via MiXCR and lists one record per CDR3 protein. Of some 150,000 distinct CDR3 sequences in the sample, approximately 93% were seen once. TCR beta sequencing was performed on blood CD8+ and CD4+ T cells. While CD8+ and CD4+ T cells were isolated negatively, TEMRA cells were enriched by FACS. This sample is drawn from a study of CD8 T cells in Susac syndrome. Points from the study as a whole: That the number of individuals in its TCR sequencing and HLA analysis was relatively small was acknowledged by the study.

The CDR3 has 14 amino acids. The germline V and J ends were trimmed by 2 bases and 4 bases, with 13 bases remaining between them. The V gene's germline CDR1 is SGHNT and CDR2 YYREEE (reference sequence). The sequencing input was CD8+ T cells from PBMCs. The sequence derives from a human donor with multiple sclerosis. The rearrangement joins TRBV5-4 to TRBJ2-7; D is uncertain. The CDR3 DNA sequence: TGTGCCAGCAGCTTTGGGAAAGGGTCTTACGAGCAGTACTTC. Translating it yields CASSFGKGSYEQYF. Filled out from reference TRBV5-4 and TRBJ2-7, the complete variable domain reads ETGVTQSPTHLIKTRGQQVTLRCSSQSGHNTVSWYQQALGQGPQFIFQYYREEENGRGNFPPRFSGLQFPNYSSELNVNALELDDSALYLCASSFGKGSYEQYFGPGTRLTVT.